This T cell receptor (beta chain) was found in a study of shared clonotypes between healthy human individuals. Germline CDR1 reads SGDLS; CDR2 reads YYNGEE. Trimming removed 4 bases from V and 8 bases from J; junction bases left unmatched: 18. The length of the CDR3 is 18 residues. Measured with immunoSEQ multiplex PCR; TCRdb has only the in-frame clones, and not every one. The sample shows about 580,000 clones, more than 95% of them seen only once. A word on this clone: Its antigen is still unknown.

Terminally differentiated effector memory CD45RA+ cells were excluded from the naive CD8 cells, which were CD45RO-negative and positively selected for CCR7. Findings of the study overall: Estimated richness values were generally larger in naive subsets than in memory subsets.

This receptor was identified in a young man in good health. The gene calls are TRBV9 and TRBJ2-1; 10 positions agree with TRBD1. Specimen: naive CD8+ T cells sorted from blood. The chain's CDR3 is CASSFSRTGTGAKDEQFF. For the CDR3, the DNA is TGTGCCAGCAGCTTTAGCAGAACCGGGACAGGGGCCAAGGATGAGCAGTTCTTC.